The 28 T cell receptor beta chains below were found in one sample sequenced in a study of CD8+ T cells in alopecia areata. Specified treatment: oral pan-JAK inhibitor, 5-10 mg twice daily. cDNA serving as the sequencing template came from extracted, reverse transcribed RNA. Here immunoSEQ multiplex PCR was the method, and the copy in TCRdb shows in-frame clones only, minus some. The table has 180,000 or so clones, 58% seen once; the top ten hold 15% to 20%. Material: CD4+ T cells sorted from blood, obtained around week 55, from a patient treated with tofacitinib. These receptors all stem from a human donor with alopecia areata.

The rearrangement uses TRBV18 and TRBJ1-4, with 8 positions matching TRBD1. V was clipped by 3 bases and J by 6 bases; unmatched bases: 0. The CDR3 is 13 residues long. CDR1 and CDR2 from the germline V gene are KGHSH and LQKENI. For the CDR3, the DNA is TGTGCCAGCTCACCGGGACAGGATGAAAAACTGTTTTTT. It encodes CASSPGQDEKLFF.

The chain couples TRBV30 to TRBJ1-1; D not certain. This CDR3 contains 12 residues. Germline V gene lookup returns CDR1 GTSNPN and CDR2 SVGIG (reference sequence). V was trimmed by 7 bases and J by 5 bases, leaving 14 bases between them. CDR3 residues: CAYIPGVTEAFF. In DNA form, the CDR3 reads TGTGCCTATATCCCCGGGGTGACTGAAGCTTTCTTT.

This chain joins TRBV5-6 and TRBJ2-1; 7 bases match TRBD1. Germline values: CDR1 SGHDT, CDR2 YYEEEE. CDR3 length equals 17 residues. V lost 4 bases to trimming and J lost 4 bases; unmatched junction nucleotides: 14. The DNA of the CDR3 is TGTGCCAGCAGCCAAAACCCTTCCGGGACAGATTACAATGAGCAGTTCTTC. Translating gives CASSQNPSGTDYNEQFF.

The V gene is TRBV19, the J gene TRBJ2-3, with D uncertain. The CDR3 consists of 16 residues. V was shortened by 6 bases and J by 7 bases, with 23 bases between the two germline ends. Germline CDR1 and CDR2: LNHDA and SQIVND (reference sequence). The CDR3 DNA reads as TGTGCCAGTAGCACAACGTGGCTCGACAATGTAAATACGCAGTATTTT. Translation gives CASSTTWLDNVNTQYF.

The V call is TRBV29-1, the J call TRBJ1-5; the D is unclear. This CDR3 comprises 12 residues. Germline-derived CDR1 and CDR2 are SQVTM and ANQGSEA. V was cut by 4 bases and J by 7 bases, with 11 bases left in between. CDR3 coding DNA: TGCAGCGTTGGAGGGTCGGGACAGCCCCAGCATTTT. Amino acids: CSVGGSGQPQHF.

This chain connects TRBV2 to TRBJ1-1; D call uncertain. The CDR3 totals 11 residues. Per the germline V gene, CDR1 is SNHLY and CDR2 is FYNNEI. V was trimmed by 3 bases and J by 3 bases, leaving 2 bases between them. CDR3 protein: CASSDYTEAFF. CDR3 sequence (DNA): TGTGCCAGCAGTGACTACACTGAAGCTTTCTTT.

V gene TRBV7-6 combines with J gene TRBJ2-5; D is perhaps TRBD1 or TRBD2 (5 bases each). Germline CDR1 and CDR2: SGHVS and FNYEAQ. The CDR3 sequence is 17 residues long. Deletions cut 4 bases from V and 3 bases from J, with 21 bases between. The CDR3, as DNA: TGTGCCAGCAGCTCCAATAGTGGGGGACGGATGAAAGAGACCCAGTACTTC. Its protein is CASSSNSGGRMKETQYF.

This clone came up a few times. The J gene is TRBJ2-2, the V gene TRBV5-1, with a weak D call TRBD1 (6 bases). This CDR3 region has 15 residues. The germline V and J ends were trimmed by 1 base and 1 base, with 8 bases remaining between them. CDR1 SGHRS and CDR2 YFSETQ come from the germline V gene. The CDR3: CASSLTQGNTGELFF. The CDR3 DNA reads TGCGCCAGCAGCTTGACACAGGGGAACACCGGGGAGCTGTTTTTT.

CDR3 region: CSVRKGSSYEQYF. The CDR3 coding sequence is TGCAGCGTTCGGAAGGGTAGCTCCTACGAGCAGTACTTC. The chain couples TRBV29-1 to TRBJ2-7, with D hard to call. This CDR3 contains 13 residues. Germline values: CDR1 SQVTM, CDR2 ANQGSEA. The V end lost 5 bases, the J end lost 0 bases, and 11 bases lay between the germline ends.

V gene TRBV30 combines with J gene TRBJ1-5; a possible D gene is TRBD1 (5 bases). Trimming took 0 bases from V and 1 from J, leaving 10 bases between them. CDR1 is GTSNPN, CDR2 SVGIG, per germline (reference sequence). The CDR3 extends over 15 amino acids. DNA of the CDR3: TGTGCCTGGAGTGTAGGACAAGCCAGCAATCAGCCCCAGCATTTT. Translation: CAWSVGQASNQPQHF.

Points on this clone: Other DNA sequences from this sample encode an identical CDR3 as well. The CDR3, as DNA: TGCAGCGCAGGACAGGGGGCCTACGAGCAGTACTTC. As protein: CSAGQGAYEQYF. This chain joins TRBV29-1 and TRBJ2-7; 10 bases fit TRBD1. CDR1 SQVTM and CDR2 ANQGSEA come from the germline V gene. There are 12 residues in the CDR3. V lost 7 bases and J lost 2; bases outside the gene matches: 2.

The chain uses TRBV5-1 and TRBJ2-1, with a possible D match to TRBD2 (5 bases). This CDR3 region has 15 residues. CDR1 is SGHRS, CDR2 YFSETQ, per germline. The V end was cut by 0 bases, the J end by 5 bases, with 12 bases between. Here the CDR3 DNA reads TGCGCCAGCAGCTTGGGCCAGCGGATAGACAATGAGCAGTTCTTC. This gives the protein CASSLGQRIDNEQFF.

In DNA, the CDR3 is TGTGCCAGCAGCGCGGACAGGGATGGGACCCAGTACTTC. Its protein is CASSADRDGTQYF. V is TRBV9 and J is TRBJ2-5; TRBD1 aligns across 8 bases. The CDR3 is 13 amino acids. The J segment lost 7 bases and the V segment lost 3 bases, leaving 5 bases of the junction unmatched. Germline V lookup: CDR1 SGDLS, CDR2 YYNGEE.

This clone has more than one count but fewer than ten. The V and J genes are TRBV25-1 and TRBJ1-2, with a weak D call TRBD1 (5 bases). Trimming stripped 2 bases from V and 7 bases from J, with 8 bases between. CDR1 MGHDK and CDR2 SYGVNS come from the germline V gene. This CDR3 has 12 amino acids. This CDR3 reads CASSEGASGYTF. CDR3 in DNA: TGTGCCAGCAGTGAAGGGGCGTCTGGCTACACCTTC.

This rearrangement joins TRBV7-9 to TRBJ2-5; perhaps D is TRBD1 or TRBD2 (6 bases each). Trimming pared 5 bases from V and 3 bases from J, leaving 19 bases between. Germline assignment: CDR1 SEHNR and CDR2 FQNEAQ (reference sequence). The CDR3 totals 16 residues. The CDR3 is CASSPPGAGRKETQYF. CDR3 sequence (DNA): TGTGCCAGCAGCCCACCGGGGGCGGGAAGGAAAGAGACCCAGTACTTC.

This clone was counted once. V gene TRBV7-9 combines with J gene TRBJ2-3; TRBD1 aligns across 7 bases. In germline, CDR1 is SEHNR, CDR2 FQNEAQ (reference sequence). The CDR3 covers 15 residues. V was pared by 5 bases and J by 0 bases, with 5 bases of the junction left unmatched. CDR3 region: CASSRDRTSTDTQYF. The CDR3, as DNA: TGTGCCAGCAGCCGGGACAGAACTAGCACAGATACGCAGTATTTT.

The gene calls are TRBV4-1 and TRBJ2-2; the D is unclear. Trimming removed 0 bases at V and 5 bases at J, with 10 bases between. Germline loops: CDR1 MGHRA, CDR2 YSYEKL. This CDR3 has 15 amino acids. The CDR3 sequence is CASSQDSQWTGELFF. The CDR3 DNA follows: TGCGCCAGCAGCCAAGATTCACAGTGGACCGGGGAGCTGTTTTTT.

V gene TRBV30 combines with J gene TRBJ2-3; D call uncertain. Germline V lookup: CDR1 GTSNPN, CDR2 SVGIG (reference sequence). The germline V and J ends were trimmed by 7 bases and 0 bases, with 8 bases remaining between them. The CDR3 is 12 amino acids. CDR3 sequence (DNA): TGTGCCTCCTTGGACAGCACAGATACGCAGTATTTT. Protein product: CASLDSTDTQYF.

This clone was seen repeatedly, ten times or more. The genes are TRBV4-2 and TRBJ2-5; D possibly matches TRBD1 or TRBD2 (5 bases each). This CDR3 spans 14 amino acids. Per the germline V gene, CDR1 is LGHNA and CDR2 is YNFKEQ. Trimming shortened V by 3 bases and J by 2 bases, and 10 bases separated the two germline ends. CDR3 DNA: TGTGCCAGCAGCCATAGAGGGGAACAAGAGACCCAGTACTTC. Translating it yields CASSHRGEQETQYF.

The chain is built from TRBV30 and TRBJ2-1; 8 bases fit TRBD1. V was clipped by 1 base and J by 2 bases; unmatched bases: 4. This CDR3 contains 15 residues. Germline values: CDR1 GTSNPN, CDR2 SVGIG (reference sequence). For the CDR3, the DNA is TGTGCCTGGAGTGAGACAGGGGTGGCCTACAATGAGCAGTTCTTC. This sequence encodes CAWSETGVAYNEQFF.

The CDR3 nucleotides are TGCAGCGTTGAATTACGACTAGCGGGGGCCAAGTACTTC. Protein product: CSVELRLAGAKYF. This chain connects TRBV29-1 to TRBJ2-5; 12 bases fit TRBD2. Per the germline V gene, CDR1 is SQVTM and CDR2 is ANQGSEA. The CDR3 runs 13 residues. The V and J ends lost 2 bases and 12 bases, in that order; junction bases with no gene match: 7.

There are many counts of this clone. Other DNA sequences in the same sample also yield this CDR3. The chain employs TRBV9 and TRBJ1-1; D not resolved. V lost 0 bases, J lost 1 base, and 7 bases lay in between. CDR3 size: 14 residues. Germline values: CDR1 SGDLS, CDR2 YYNGEE. The CDR3 DNA sequence: TGTGCCAGCAGCGTAGGCTGGGCGAACACTGAAGCTTTCTTT. Its translation is CASSVGWANTEAFF.

V gene TRBV5-6 combines with J gene TRBJ2-5; D is unresolved. CDR3 length: 15 amino acids. V lost 4 bases and J lost 5, with 18 bases in between. Germline V gives CDR1 SGHDT, CDR2 YYEEEE. CDR3 nucleotides: TGTGCCAGCAGCCTGCCCGGGCTAGTGAGCGAGACCCAGTACTTC. Amino acid sequence: CASSLPGLVSETQYF. Filled out from reference TRBV5-6 and TRBJ2-5, the complete variable domain reads DAGVTQSPTHLIKTRGQQVTLRCSPKSGHDTVSWYQQALGQGPQFIFQYYEEEERQRGNFPDRFSGHQFPNYSSELNVNALLLGDSALYLCASSLPGLVSETQYFGPGTRLLVL.

This clone was recorded once. The chain carries TRBV7-2 and TRBJ2-5; no reliable D call. The CDR3 has 13 residues. The V end was cut by 8 bases, the J end by 5 bases, with 15 bases between. CDR1 SGHTA and CDR2 FQGNSA come from the germline V gene. DNA of the CDR3: TGTGCCAGCTGCCGGACGCAGCAGGAGACCCAGTACTTC. Translation gives CASCRTQQETQYF. Variable domain in full (rest from reference TRBV7-2 and TRBJ2-5): GAGVSQSPSNKVTEKGKDVELRCDPISGHTALYWYRQSLGQGLEFLIYFQGNSAPDKSGLPSDRFSAERTGGSVSTLTIQRTQQEDSAVYLCASCRTQQETQYFGPGTRLLVL.

The chain recombines TRBV19 with TRBJ1-2, with 12 bases lining up with TRBD1. The CDR3 contains 16 residues. Trimming at V came to 0 bases and at J to 9 bases, leaving 8 bases not matched to a gene. In germline, CDR1 is LNHDA, CDR2 SQIVND (reference sequence). The chain's CDR3 is CASSIEPGQGAMSYTF. The DNA for the CDR3 is TGTGCCAGTAGTATAGAACCGGGACAGGGGGCTATGAGCTACACCTTC.

This chain connects TRBV27 to TRBJ1-5, with D maybe TRBD1 (6 bases). The CDR3 extends over 16 amino acids. From germline, CDR1 is MNHEY and CDR2 SMNVEV (reference sequence). Trimming left V 4 bases short and J 2 bases short, with 15 bases between. In DNA form, the CDR3 reads TGTGCCAGCAGTTCACTCGGGACAACGGGCAATCAGCCCCAGCATTTT. It encodes CASSSLGTTGNQPQHF.

This chain links TRBV5-1 with TRBJ2-7, with a tentative D call TRBD2 (6 bases). V was shortened by 4 bases and J by 6 bases, with 14 bases between the two germline ends. Germline V CDR1 and CDR2: SGHRS, YFSETQ. This CDR3 region has 13 residues. The CDR3 sequence: CASSGPLGGEQYF. The CDR3 DNA reads as TGCGCCAGCAGCGGACCGTTGGGGGGCGAGCAGTACTTC.

The chain links TRBV30 to TRBJ2-2; unclear D gene. The ends were cut back, 4 bases at V and 5 bases at J, with 14 bases in the middle. Germline-derived CDR1 and CDR2 are GTSNPN and SVGIG (reference sequence). The length of the CDR3 is 14 residues. The CDR3 sequence: CAWTAGVRTGELFF. DNA for the CDR3: TGTGCCTGGACGGCTGGGGTTCGAACCGGGGAGCTGTTTTTT.